This T cell receptor beta chain was identified during a study of CD8+ T cells in alopecia areata. From alopecia areata patients, lesional scalp punch biopsies and peripheral blood were collected. CDR1 SQVTM and CDR2 ANQGSEA come from the germline V gene. The CDR3 spans 14 residues. V was cut by 5 bases and J by 8 bases, with 16 bases left in between. Overall study findings and caveats: Patients shared TCRs less clearly than mice did, possibly for HLA-related reasons.

This clone was detected a few times. Its antigen remains unidentified. TCR sequencing used cDNA made by reverse transcription of extracted RNA. Assay: immunoSEQ multiplex PCR; the TCRdb copy retains only in-frame clones and omits some. Here the sample spans roughly 200,000 clones, roughly 60% being singletons. The gene calls are TRBV29-1 and TRBJ1-6, with D perhaps TRBD1 (5 bases). This TCR was recovered from a human donor with alopecia areata. The specimen comprised CD4+ T cells sorted from blood, sampled at week 0. CDR3 in DNA: TGCAGCGTTCGCACCGGGACGGATTATTCACCCCTCCACTTT. Its protein product is CSVRTGTDYSPLHF. The variable domain in full, completed from reference TRBV29-1 and TRBJ1-6, reads SAVISQKPSRDICQRGTSLTIQCQVDSQVTMMFWYRQQPGQSLTLIATANQGSEATYESGFVIDKFPISRPNLTFSTLTVSNMSPEDSSIYLCSVRTGTDYSPLHFGNGTRLTVT.